This is a list of T cell receptor beta chains from one sample in a study of CD8 T cells in Susac syndrome. A single record per CDR3 protein comes from TCRdb applying MiXCR to the immunoSEQ multiplex PCR reads. The data hold 120,000 or so distinct CDR3 sequences, with approximately 94% observed a single time. Sequences were obtained from CD4+ T cells from PBMCs. Receptor source: a human donor with multiple sclerosis. CDR3s include the opening cysteine and the closing phenylalanine or tryptophan. D genes are given only for firm matches. Only part of the rows carry a size: once, few, many, or a class if the clone is expanded.

j_gene,d_gene,v_gene,abundance,CDR3aa,CDR3nt
TRBJ1-2,NA,TRBV2,NA,CASSPGPHNPLYGYTF,TGTGCCAGCAGTCCCGGGCCCCACAACCCCCTTTATGGCTACACCTTC
TRBJ2-2,NA,TRBV6-1,once,CASSIITGYTGELFF,TGTGCCAGCAGTATTATCACAGGTTACACCGGGGAGCTGTTTTTT
TRBJ1-5,NA,TRBV9,NA,CASSASSRDQPQHF,TGTGCCAGCAGCGCCTCCTCCAGGGATCAGCCCCAGCATTTT
TRBJ1-2,TRBD1,TRBV19,NA,CASSIPNHRQGHGYTF,TGTGCCAGTAGTATCCCCAATCATCGACAGGGACATGGCTACACCTTC
TRBJ1-1,NA,TRBV7-2,NA,CASSPGRAPMNTEAFF,TGTGCCAGCAGCCCCGGAAGGGCCCCTATGAACACTGAAGCTTTCTTT
TRBJ2-5,NA,TRBV20-1,NA,CSAGARTQETQYF,TGCAGTGCTGGGGCCCGAACACAAGAGACCCAGTACTTC
TRBJ1-1,NA,TRBV11-2,NA,CASSGGAQGTEAFF,TGTGCCAGCAGCGGGGGGGCGCAAGGGACTGAAGCTTTCTTT
TRBJ1-5,NA,TRBV12-5,NA,CASAPGDSNQPQHF,TGTGCTAGTGCCCCGGGGGATAGCAATCAGCCCCAGCATTTT
TRBJ1-1,NA,TRBV25-1,NA,CASIGSEWMNTEAFF,TGTGCCAGCATAGGGAGCGAATGGATGAACACTGAAGCTTTCTTT
TRBJ1-2,NA,TRBV18,NA,CASSPGEGYTF,TGTGCCAGCTCACCTGGGGAGGGCTACACCTTC
TRBJ2-1,NA,TRBV28,NA,CASSLPRDRTEQFF,TGTGCCAGCAGTTTACCCAGGGACCGGACTGAGCAGTTCTTC
TRBJ1-1,TRBD1,TRBV30,NA,CAWSLRGRFTEAFF,TGTGCCTGGAGTCTCAGGGGGCGATTCACTGAAGCTTTCTTT
TRBJ2-5,TRBD1,TRBV20-1,NA,CSATDRVIGTQYF,TGCAGTGCTACTGACAGGGTTATTGGGACCCAGTACTTC
TRBJ2-7,NA,TRBV20-1,once,CSARESSYEQYF,TGCAGTGCTAGAGAGAGCTCCTACGAGCAGTACTTC
TRBJ2-2,NA,TRBV9,NA,CASTERDTYTGELFF,TGTGCCAGCACCGAGAGGGACACCTACACCGGGGAGCTGTTTTTT
TRBJ2-5,NA,TRBV6-6,NA,CASSYWIVETQYF,TGTGCCAGCAGTTACTGGATAGTGGAGACCCAGTACTTC
TRBJ2-5,TRBD1,TRBV20-1,NA,CSAASGQGKETQYF,TGCAGTGCTGCATCGGGACAGGGAAAAGAGACCCAGTACTTC
TRBJ2-2,NA,TRBV30,NA,CAWRGLTGELFF,TGTGCCTGGAGGGGGTTAACCGGGGAGCTGTTTTTT
TRBJ1-1,NA,TRBV7-3,NA,CASSGGPSTEAFF,TGTGCCAGCTCCGGGGGCCCGAGCACTGAAGCTTTCTTT